Below, one TCR beta chain is given with its context. Antigen specificity is unknown. One heparinised blood draw averaging approximately 120 mL was given by each donor. Stem cell-like memory, regulatory, central memory and naive CD4+ cells were sorted via CD45RO/CCR7/CD25/CD127/CD95/CD27. These data belong to a study of beta chain features in type 1 diabetes. CDR1 is SGHTA, CDR2 FQGNSA, per germline. CDR3 length: 14 residues. After removal of 1 base from V and 5 bases from J, the junction contained 4 bases not matched to a gene. Overall study results and limits: TCRB rearrangement may or may not be influenced by HLA type; here this remained unresolved. Possibly, sequencing cDNA over-represented cells that had high TCR expression levels.

Expressed TCRB transcripts were sequenced because the entire RNA isolate underwent reverse transcription. Some clones are missing from TCRdb's copy, which holds only in-frame ones; the method was immunoSEQ multiplex PCR. The sample contains around 400,000 clones, 10% to 15% of which appear only once. This TCR derives from a man aged 18 to 35 in good health. The rearrangement links TRBV7-2 to TRBJ2-5; 7 nucleotides line up with TRBD1. What was sequenced was naive CD4+ T cells from blood. The CDR3 sequence is CASSLETGTETQYF. CDR3 in DNA: TGTGCCAGCAGCTTAGAGACAGGGACGGAGACCCAGTACTTC.